This TCR beta chain was identified during a study of blood T cell repertoires in COVID-19. Study-level background: Spain, Italy and the United States supplied samples that represented acute and convalescent COVID-19. PBMCs, B-cell-depleted T cells, or T cells were the source of the cDNA or gDNA that made up the material.

Germline CDR1 SGHNT, CDR2 YYREEE (reference sequence). This CDR3 contains 13 residues. V shed 0 bases and J shed 0 bases, with 3 bases lying between them. Authors' data handling: Reference gene primer amplification in the assay estimated nucleated cell counts. Produced via immunoSEQ multiplex PCR; TCRdb's table is partial and in-frame only. V and J calls and clone size are as listed in that table; D and trimming were resolved from the DNA. The sample contains about 130,000 clones, 80% to 85% of which appear only once. This TCR came from a woman under 40 who had recovered from COVID-19. The V call is TRBV5-4, the J call TRBJ1-1; D gene ambiguous. The sequencing sample was made of peripheral blood. The DNA for the CDR3 is TGTGCCAGCAGCTTGGGCGTGAACACTGAAGCTTTCTTT. Its protein is CASSLGVNTEAFF.